These 9 T cell receptor beta chains originate from one sample sequenced in a study of beta chain features in type 1 diabetes. Their antigens remain unidentified. The study, taken as a whole, reports: When Type 1 diabetes patients were examined, their TCRB CDR3s proved moderately but significantly shorter in all four CD4+ subsets.

The whole isolated RNA underwent reverse transcription, so sequencing captured expressed TCRB transcripts. Produced via immunoSEQ multiplex PCR; TCRdb's table is partial and in-frame only. This table holds 95,000 to 150,000 clones, about a sixth found once. Sequencing was done on a sample of central memory CD4+ T cells from blood. The receptor source for this set is a man younger than 45 with type 1 diabetes.

This clone appeared a few times. Other DNA sequences of this sample code for an identical CDR3. This rearrangement joins TRBV30 to TRBJ1-6, with unresolved D. In germline, CDR1 is GTSNPN, CDR2 SVGIG (reference sequence). This CDR3 has 16 amino acids. The V end lost 0 bases, the J end lost 1 base, and 10 bases lay between the germline ends. CDR3 amino acids: CAWSVRDGSYNSPLHF. CDR3 DNA: TGTGCCTGGAGTGTACGGGATGGGTCCTATAATTCACCCCTCCACTTT.

Only a few counts were recorded for this clone. V is TRBV27 and J is TRBJ2-3; 8 positions match TRBD2. The trim removed 6 bases at V and 0 bases at J, leaving 11 bases unmatched. This CDR3 contains 17 residues. From germline, CDR1 is MNHEY and CDR2 SMNVEV (reference sequence). The CDR3 DNA reads as TGTGCCAGCAGCTCACCCCGGGAGGGGGGGAGCACAGATACGCAGTATTTT. It yields the protein CASSSPREGGSTDTQYF.

CDR3 coding DNA: TGTGCCAGCAGCGCCACGGTTCTGCTCTACGAGCAGTACTTC. It encodes CASSATVLLYEQYF. This sequence joins TRBV7-9 and TRBJ2-7; D ambiguous. Germline CDR1 reads SEHNR; CDR2 reads FQNEAQ (reference sequence). The CDR3 is 14 amino acids. Between the trimmed V and J ends, which lost 5 bases and 3 bases, there was a span of 14 bases.

This clone was seen many times. Other DNA sequences in the same sample also yield this CDR3. This chain joins TRBV7-2 and TRBJ2-2; 9 bases fit TRBD2. CDR1 is SGHTA and CDR2 is FQGNSA in the germline V gene. Trimming at V came to 3 bases and at J to 3 bases, leaving 2 bases not matched to a gene. The CDR3 runs to 15 residues. CDR3 bases: TGTGCCAGCAGCTTTAGCGGGGGTCACACCGGGGAGCTGTTTTTT. This translates into CASSFSGGHTGELFF.

A few counts support this clone. The rearrangement links TRBV27 to TRBJ1-2; weak D call: TRBD1 (5 bases). The V gene lost 5 bases and the J gene lost 4 bases, with 14 bases spanning the gap. The V gene's germline CDR1 is MNHEY and CDR2 SMNVEV (reference sequence). CDR3 size: 14 residues. DNA for the CDR3: TGTGCCAGCAGTCCGGGAAGGGACCGCTATGGCTACACCTTC. As protein: CASSPGRDRYGYTF.

This clone was found a few times. V and J are TRBV28 and TRBJ2-1; no definite D call. Trimming took off 2 bases at V and 7 bases at J, with 9 bases between the two ends. Germline CDR1 reads MDHEN; CDR2 reads SYDVKM. The CDR3 is 13 amino acids. CDR3 in amino acids: CASSLIAENEQFF. CDR3 in DNA: TGTGCCAGCAGTTTAATCGCAGAGAATGAGCAGTTCTTC. Combining the CDR3 with reference TRBV28 and TRBJ2-1 gives the whole variable domain DVKVTQSSRYLVKRTGEKVFLECVQDMDHENMFWYRQDPGLGLRLIYFSYDVKMKEKGDIPEGYSVSREKKERFSLILESASTNQTSMYLCASSLIAENEQFFGPGTRLTVL.

Here the CDR3 reads CASSQSPPYETQYF. CDR3 in DNA: TGTGCCAGCAGCCAATCCCCTCCCTACGAGACCCAGTACTTC. The chain joins TRBV14 to TRBJ2-5; D call uncertain. Deletions cut 2 bases from V and 5 bases from J, with 12 bases between. Germline V CDR1 and CDR2: SGHDN, FVKESK. CDR3 size: 14 residues.

The chain employs TRBV29-1 and TRBJ1-1; D remains unclear. The CDR3 is made up of 12 amino acids. Trimming removed 4 bases at V and 0 bases at J, with 6 bases between. CDR1 is SQVTM, CDR2 ANQGSEA, per germline. The CDR3 nucleotides are TGCAGCGTTGGTGGAATGAACACTGAAGCTTTCTTT. Amino acids: CSVGGMNTEAFF.

There are a few counts of this clone. The chain uses TRBV18 and TRBJ2-3; D is unclear. CDR3 length: 13 residues. Looked up from germline, CDR1 is KGHSH and CDR2 is LQKENI. The V end was cut by 8 bases, the J end by 0 bases, with 9 bases between. CDR3 DNA: TGTGCCAGCCCTAAGCCTAGCACAGATACGCAGTATTTT. Translated, it gives CASPKPSTDTQYF. The entire variable domain, with the rest obtained from reference TRBV18 and TRBJ2-3, is as follows: NAGVMQNPRHLVRRRGQEARLRCSPMKGHSHVYWYRQLPEEGLKFMVYLQKENIIDESGMPKERFSAEFPKEGPSILRIQQVVRGDSAAYFCASPKPSTDTQYFGPGTRLTVL.